This entry lists 5 T cell receptor beta chains sequenced from one sample in a study of blood T cell repertoires in COVID-19. Assay: immunoSEQ multiplex PCR; the TCRdb copy retains only in-frame clones and omits some. This repertoire shows some 240,000 clones, roughly four fifths found once; its top ten account for 3.5% to 5%. The source material was PBMCs or T cells enriched from blood (not recorded which). These receptor sequences come from a man younger than 45 with acute COVID-19.

A note on this clone: The junction differs from germline at one of its ends, possibly a read error. CDR3 protein: CAGRAPRGQGGIQYF. The CDR3 DNA follows: TGTGCCGGTAGAGCCCCCAGGGGACAGGGGGGCATTCAGTACTTC. This chain links TRBV19 with TRBJ2-4; 11 nucleotides match TRBD1. CDR3 length: 15 amino acids. The germline V gene has CDR1 LNHDA and CDR2 SQIVND (reference sequence). Supplemented by reference TRBV19 and TRBJ2-4, the full variable domain reads DGGITQSPKYLFRKEGQNVTLSCEQNLNHDAMYWYRQDPGQGLRLIYYSQIVNDFQKGDIAEGYSVSREKKESFPLTVTSAQKNPTAFYLCAGRAPRGQGGIQYFGAGTRLSVL.

This clone showed up just once. The chain has TRBV19 and TRBJ1-2; D may be TRBD1 (5 bases). The CDR3 length is 16 residues. Trimming removed 5 bases at V and 4 bases at J, with 20 bases between. CDR1 is LNHDA, CDR2 SQIVND, per germline (reference sequence). CDR3 DNA sequence: TGTGCCAGTAGTCCTATGACCGGGACTGGCTCCTATGGCTACACCTTC. It is translated as CASSPMTGTGSYGYTF.

This sequence joins TRBV7-3 and TRBJ1-6; D unclear. The germline CDR1 and CDR2 sequences are SGHTA and FQGTGA. The CDR3 runs 15 residues. With 5 bases removed from V and 7 bases from J, the gap between germline ends came to 15 bases. CDR3 sequence (DNA): TGTGCCAGCAGCCCCAATGGACTATCCAATTCACCCCTCCACTTT. Amino acids: CASSPNGLSNSPLHF.

The V gene is TRBV5-1, the J gene TRBJ2-1; 8 bases map to TRBD1. This CDR3 is 17 amino acids long. Per germline, CDR1 SGHRS and CDR2 YFSETQ. Unmatched junction bases numbered 11, after V lost 0 bases and J lost 6 bases. This chain's CDR3 is CASSLVHGTGSPNEQFF. The CDR3 DNA reads as TGCGCCAGCAGCTTGGTTCACGGGACAGGCTCCCCCAATGAGCAGTTCTTC. The whole variable domain, remainder taken from reference TRBV5-1 and TRBJ2-1, is KAGVTQTPRYLIKTRGQQVTLSCSPISGHRSVSWYQQTPGQGLQFLFEYFSETQRNKGNFPGRFSGRQFSNSRSEMNVSTLELGDSALYLCASSLVHGTGSPNEQFFGPGTRLTVL.

This clone was picked up a small number of times. In the same sample, other DNA sequences code for this CDR3. The V call is TRBV29-1, the J call TRBJ1-3; unclear D gene. The germline gives CDR1 SQVTM, CDR2 ANQGSEA. V was clipped by 8 bases and J by 0 bases, with 5 bases between them. The CDR3 is made up of 11 amino acids. This CDR3 is CSTDSGNTIYF. The CDR3 region has the DNA TGCAGCACTGACTCTGGAAACACCATATATTTT.